Shown below are 8 T cell receptor beta chains from a single sample sequenced in a study of blood T cell repertoires in COVID-19. Measured with immunoSEQ multiplex PCR; TCRdb has only the in-frame clones, and not every one. Here the sample spans 60,000 to 80,000 clones, roughly 85% being singletons. Sequencing was carried out using peripheral blood. Receptors were obtained from a man aged 50-60 years with acute or convalescent COVID-19.

The chain is built from TRBV11-2 and TRBJ2-7; TRBD1 agrees at 7 bases. The V gene end was trimmed by 8 bases and the J gene end by 1 base; junction bases not matched to a gene: 14. Per the germline V gene, CDR1 is SGHAT and CDR2 is FQNNGV. There are 16 residues in the CDR3. The CDR3 sequence: CASSSWEQGLSYEQYF. As DNA, the CDR3 is TGTGCCAGCTCCAGTTGGGAACAGGGGTTGTCCTACGAGCAGTACTTC.

The chain couples TRBV6-5 to TRBJ1-5; the D is unclear. Germline loops: CDR1 MNHEY, CDR2 SVGAGI. With 6 bases removed from V and 5 bases from J, the gap between germline ends came to 17 bases. This CDR3 region has 15 residues. The DNA for the CDR3 is TGTGCCAGCAGACCAAACCTGGGAGGGCATCAGCCCCAGCATTTT. Protein sequence: CASRPNLGGHQPQHF.

The CDR3 loop is CASSLGRYRAFYGYTF. CDR3 nucleotide sequence: TGTGCCAGCAGCTTGGGGCGGTACAGGGCTTTCTATGGCTACACCTTC. The chain carries TRBV7-9 and TRBJ1-2; TRBD1 might be the D (6 bases). CDR3 length equals 16 residues. V gave up 3 bases and J gave up 4 bases, with 18 bases separating them. CDR1 SEHNR and CDR2 FQNEAQ come from the germline V gene (reference sequence).

This clone was seen more than once but under ten times. The chain recombines TRBV5-4 with TRBJ2-3; 13 bases line up with TRBD2. The CDR3 runs to 20 residues. The trim removed 6 bases at V and 2 bases at J, leaving 18 bases unmatched. Germline V lookup: CDR1 SGHNT, CDR2 YYREEE (reference sequence). The CDR3 nucleotides are TGTGCCAGCACCTTAACAACTAGCGGGGGGGCCTATCTAATCACAGATACGCAGTATTTT. Its translation: CASTLTTSGGAYLITDTQYF.

The V gene is TRBV11-2, the J gene TRBJ2-7, with D possibly being TRBD1 (6 bases). The CDR3 sequence is 15 residues long. CDR1 is SGHAT and CDR2 is FQNNGV in the germline V gene. The germline V and J ends were trimmed by 5 bases and 0 bases, with 14 bases remaining between them. Here the CDR3 reads CASSQTTGSSYEQYF. The CDR3 DNA sequence: TGTGCCAGCAGCCAGACGACAGGATCCTCCTACGAGCAGTACTTC.

The chain carries TRBV5-1 and TRBJ2-5, with 11 bases that match TRBD1. Germline V gene lookup returns CDR1 SGHRS and CDR2 YFSETQ. V was clipped by 1 base and J by 2 bases; unmatched bases: 10. This CDR3 has 18 residues. CDR3 bases: TGCGCCAGCAGCTTGCGGGAGGGACAGGGGGAATGGCAAGAGACCCAGTACTTC. Amino acid sequence: CASSLREGQGEWQETQYF.

This chain joins TRBV6-1 and TRBJ1-3; D call uncertain. The CDR3 is 16 residues long. CDR1 and CDR2 (germline): MNHNS, SASEGT. Between the trimmed V and J ends, which lost 1 base and 4 bases, there was a span of 14 bases. The chain's CDR3 is CASSEGQDSVGNTIYF. The CDR3 nucleotides are TGTGCCAGCAGTGAAGGGCAGGATTCCGTCGGAAACACCATATATTTT.

The rearrangement uses TRBV30 and TRBJ1-5; D unclear. CDR1 and CDR2 from the germline V gene are GTSNPN and SVGIG (reference sequence). V lost 5 bases and J lost 4, with 12 bases in between. This CDR3 is 13 amino acids long. The CDR3 bases are TGTGCCTGGGCCCTCGCGGGGAATCAGCCCCAGCATTTT. As protein: CAWALAGNQPQHF. The full variable domain, in which reference TRBV30 and TRBJ1-5 provide the parts outside the CDR3, is SQTIHQWPATLVQPVGSPLSLECTVEGTSNPNLYWYRQAAGRGLQLLFYSVGIGQISSEVPQNLSASRPQDRQFILSSKKLLLSDSGFYLCAWALAGNQPQHFGDGTRLSIL.